Sequencing of this TCR beta chain was carried out in a study of T cell responses to AZD1222 COVID-19 vaccine. Study context: Second doses were pooled across both intervals (about 4 or about 12 weeks). Overall study results and limits: Among the donors, most were white British and more were female, and clonal diversity was possibly underestimated. The reported proportion of spike-specific TCRs targeting unmutated variant regions was nearly half. Spike was spanned by vaccine-associated CD4 TCRs, which were dominant at 160-218 and 743-854.

Clones were read by immunoSEQ multiplex PCR, and TCRdb kept only the in-frame ones, dropping some. The table lists 100,000 to 150,000 clones, 92% of them singletons, with 14% to 15% in the top ten. The CDR3 consists of 11 residues. The V gene end was trimmed by 4 bases and the J gene end by 8 bases; junction bases not matched to a gene: 0. Germline V CDR1 and CDR2: MNHEY, SVGAGI. Only one count was recorded for this clone. What it binds is not known. The chain recombines TRBV6-5 with TRBJ1-2; 8 positions match TRBD1. This specimen was peripheral blood, taken on day 0 of AZD1222 vaccination. The TCR sequence derives from an adult in good health. The CDR3 reads CASSSGGGYTF. The CDR3, as DNA: TGTGCCAGCAGTTCAGGGGGCGGCTACACCTTC.